This TCR beta chain originates from a study of T cell responses to AZD1222 COVID-19 vaccine (dated by TCRdb to the early 2020s). Describing the broader study: Because spike-specific TCR depth and breadth did not differ between the two schedules, AZD1222 recipients who got a second dose at roughly 4 weeks were pooled with those who got a second dose at roughly 12 weeks. A total of 233 trial participants underwent TCR sequencing, of whom 200 to 220 received two doses of AZD1222 and roughly 25 received two doses of the MenACWY control vaccine. Enrollment into the trials was organized by age into subgroups of 18-55, 56-69 and 70-plus years, and those subgroups contained approximately 160, 26 and 62 TCR-sequenced participants, respectively.

With respect to this clone: Its antigen is still unknown. The record has no base qualities; no much larger clone is one base away.

Per the publication, the time point label means: baseline before first vaccination. Samples from vaccinated people were obtained from the UK trials COV001 and COV002, which included a single-blind randomized controlled phase 2/3 trial of AZD1222 (ChAdOx1 nCoV-19) in healthy adults. For TCRbeta chain sequencing, PBMC samples were collected from trial participants at day 0 and at day 28 after the second dose. The CDR3 regions of human TCRbeta chains were analyzed by immunosequencing. As for the authors' bioinformatics: TCRs in the repertoires were matched against a reference library of SARS-CoV-2-specific TCRs that had been generated with the MIRA antigen-specificity platform. Breadth was defined as the fraction of unique TCRs that were SARS-CoV-2-associated, and depth was defined as the fraction of total T cells that were SARS-CoV-2-associated. Each spike-specific TCR was assigned to its reactive spike region and to a CD4 or CD8 class using the MIRA data. Log10-transformed breadth and depth values were compared by one-way ANOVA with Sidak's multiple comparisons tests. As stored in TCRdb, this immuneACCESS dataset retains in-frame rearrangements with V and J assigned. A fraction of the clones does not appear; measured against another copy, unresolved V genes explain less than half of the discrepancy, and the remainder lacks a known reason. V and J calls plus clone size are reproduced from that table; the DNA served to infer D and trimming. The sample includes 99,000 or so clones, with approximately 88% observed a single time. More than 8% of the sample goes to the ten largest clones.

Points the paper makes about the study in general: Only a handful of AZD1222 recipients were SARS-CoV-2 seropositive at baseline, limiting conclusions about previously exposed vaccinees. Reportedly, close to half of the unique spike-specific TCRs recognized epitopes lying outside the regions that are mutated in the B.1.351 and B.1.1.7 variants. CD4 TCRs associated with the vaccine covered the entire spike protein, and the dominant responses were in regions 160-218 and 743-854. Because no day 14 peak-response samples were available, the repertoires could be characterized only after the peak T cell response. A significant rise in spike-specific TCR breadth and depth was observed after two AZD1222 doses relative to day 0 and relative to MenACWY recipients. Participants were mostly white British and included more females than males, and it was suggested by the authors that clonal diversity may have been underestimated. The 56-69-year group was small, and its depth increase did not reach significance, likely because of low power.

CDR1 and CDR2 are read off the germline V gene as MGHRA and YSYEKL. The CDR3 measures 13 amino acids from cysteine to phenylalanine. Of all the DNA, just the CDR3 is kept, 39 bases in frame from base 1. Deletion took 4 bases off V and 4 bases off J, with a span of 10 bases between the germline ends. Sequencing was performed on peripheral blood, taken on day 0 of AZD1222 vaccination. The sequence derives from an adult in good health. The V and J segments used are TRBV4-1 and TRBJ2-5; the D gene is perhaps TRBD1 or TRBD2, as each covers 5 bases. The CDR3 has the sequence CASSLRDLETQYF. The sequenced DNA: TGCGCCAGCAGCCTCAGGGACCTAGAGACCCAGTACTTC.